The 19 T cell receptor beta chains below come from one sample, sequenced in a study of T-cell memory formation after mild COVID-19. One entry per CDR3 protein, called by TCRdb with MiXCR from the 5' RACE reads. The sample holds about 210,000 distinct CDR3 sequences, over 9.5% seen once. Sequencing was performed on PBMCs or a T cell subset sorted from them (not recorded which). Receptors were obtained from a man younger than 35 who had mild COVID-19 (a few samples of this study predate the infection). Cell type and time point are not known.

The rearrangement joins TRBV20-1 to TRBJ2-6; TRBD2 might be the D (6 bases). Germline assignment: CDR1 DFQATT and CDR2 SNEGSKA (reference sequence). Deletions cut 0 bases from V and 0 bases from J, with 9 bases between. The CDR3 loop spans 16 amino acids. CDR3 coding DNA: TGCAGTGCTAGAGATCGGCGGGGCTCTGGGGCCAACGTCCTGACTTTC. It encodes CSARDRRGSGANVLTF.

This clonotype has more than one count but fewer than ten. The J gene is TRBJ2-4, the V gene TRBV7-9; D call uncertain. The CDR3 contains 13 residues. The V and J ends lost 0 bases and 10 bases respectively, with 10 bases between them. Germline loops: CDR1 SEHNR, CDR2 FQNEAQ (reference sequence). DNA for the CDR3: TGTGCCAGCAGCTTAGCGGCCGCCGAGATTCAGTACTTC. Protein product: CASSLAAAEIQYF.

This clonotype was detected only a few times. V gene TRBV6-1 combines with J gene TRBJ1-5; TRBD1 matches at 7 bases. Germline V gene sequence: CDR1 MNHNS, CDR2 SASEGT. With 6 bases clipped from V and 5 bases from J, the junction kept 7 bases outside the gene matches. This CDR3 region has 14 residues. CDR3: CASREGAGDQPQHF. In DNA, the CDR3 is TGTGCCAGCAGGGAGGGGGCAGGGGATCAGCCCCAGCATTTT.

In this sample, this clonotype turned up a few times. In DNA form, the CDR3 reads TGTGCCAGCAGCGCCCTCGGGGGGAACACTGAAGCTTTCTTT. Its translation: CASSALGGNTEAFF. The chain links TRBV7-6 to TRBJ1-1; D is perhaps TRBD1 (5 bases). Germline V lookup: CDR1 SGHVS, CDR2 FNYEAQ. V was cut by 5 bases and J by 1 base, with 11 bases left in between. The CDR3 is 14 residues long.

The V call is TRBV6-2 or TRBV6-3, the J call TRBJ2-7; tentative D call: TRBD1 (6 bases). CDR3 length equals 13 residues. The V gene lost 2 bases and the J gene lost 5 bases, with 10 bases spanning the gap. Germline V gives CDR1 MNHEY, CDR2 SVGEGT. The CDR3 here is CASSYLTGNEQYV. The CDR3 DNA is TGTGCCAGCAGTTACCTTACAGGGAACGAGCAGTACGTC.

This clonotype has more than one count but fewer than ten. The genes are TRBV14 and TRBJ1-2; no clear D. From germline, CDR1 is SGHDN and CDR2 FVKESK. The CDR3 consists of 13 residues. The ends were cut back, 4 bases at V and 4 bases at J, with 10 bases in the middle. This chain's CDR3 is CASSPELGYGYTF. In DNA form, the CDR3 reads TGTGCCAGCAGCCCCGAACTGGGCTATGGCTACACCTTC.

The J gene is TRBJ2-2, the V gene TRBV4-3; TRBD2 agrees at 9 bases. The germline CDR1 and CDR2 sequences are LGHNA and YSLEER. The junction had 1 base not matched to a gene; V was cut back by 1 base and J by 4 bases. CDR3 length: 15 amino acids. The CDR3 here is CASSQVAGATGELFF. In nucleotides, the CDR3 is TGCGCCAGCAGCCAAGTAGCGGGGGCCACCGGGGAGCTGTTTTTT.

This clonotype was seen a few times. The J gene is TRBJ1-4, the V gene TRBV20-1; no reliable D call. CDR1 DFQATT and CDR2 SNEGSKA come from the germline V gene (reference sequence). The CDR3 contains 13 residues. The V and J ends lost 7 bases and 0 bases respectively, with 9 bases between them. This CDR3 reads CSGTSATNEKLFF. Written as DNA, the CDR3 is TGCAGTGGAACGTCAGCAACTAATGAAAAACTGTTTTTT.

The CDR3 coding sequence is TGTGCCAGCACTGACAGCTACGAGCAGTACGTC. It is translated as CASTDSYEQYV. V and J are TRBV6-2 or TRBV6-3 and TRBJ2-7; TRBD1 might be the D (5 bases). The CDR3 totals 11 residues. Trimming left V 7 bases short and J 3 bases short, with 7 bases between. Looked up from germline, CDR1 is MNHEY and CDR2 is SVGEGT.

This clonotype was detected a few times. The chain is built from TRBV12-3 or TRBV12-4 and TRBJ2-7, with a possible D match to TRBD2 (6 bases). This CDR3 is 15 amino acids long. V was shortened by 5 bases and J by 7 bases, with 21 bases between the two germline ends. The CDR3 region has the DNA TGTGCCAGCAGTGGGCTTCTGCGGGGTGGGAAAGAGCAGTACTTC. Residues: CASSGLLRGGKEQYF.

There are a few counts of this clonotype. The chain links TRBV9 to TRBJ2-5, with 9 bases fitting TRBD1. The CDR3 loop spans 15 amino acids. Germline CDR1 and CDR2: SGDLS and YYNGEE. Losses at the gene ends were 4 bases for V and 4 bases for J; bases not matched to a gene: 8. CDR3 sequence reads: CASSPDRGRRETQYF. In nucleotides, the CDR3 is TGTGCCAGCAGCCCGGACAGGGGCCGAAGAGAGACCCAGTACTTC.

The chain couples TRBV3-1 to TRBJ2-2, with D uncertain. V was clipped by 2 bases and J by 9 bases, with 1 base between them. CDR3 size: 10 residues. The germline V gene has CDR1 LGHDT and CDR2 YNNKEL (reference sequence). The CDR3 protein is CASSQRELFF. CDR3 coding DNA: TGTGCCAGCAGCCAAAGGGAGCTGTTTTTT.

The V and J genes are TRBV11-3 and TRBJ2-1, with 7 bases matching TRBD2. The CDR3 covers 14 residues. After removal of 7 bases from V and 4 bases from J, the junction contained 7 bases not matched to a gene. Germline V gene data show CDR1 as SGHNT and CDR2 as YENEEA. DNA of the CDR3: TGTGCCAGCACTTGGGGAGGGCCTTACAATGAGCAGTTCTTC. Its protein is CASTWGGPYNEQFF.

This clonotype was picked up a small number of times. The chain recombines TRBV5-1 with TRBJ2-5; 8 bases map to TRBD2. The length of the CDR3 is 15 residues. Germline V lookup: CDR1 SGHRS, CDR2 YFSETQ. V gave up 3 bases and J gave up 1 base; unmatched junction bases: 5. CDR3 nucleotides: TGCGCCAGCAGCTATCGCGGGGGGTCCCAAGAGACCCAGTACTTC. Protein: CASSYRGGSQETQYF.

This chain uses TRBV25-1 with TRBJ1-2, with D maybe TRBD1 (6 bases). The germline V gene has CDR1 MGHDK and CDR2 SYGVNS. V shed 4 bases and J shed 7 bases, with 13 bases lying between them. This CDR3 has 13 amino acids. The CDR3 protein is CASSARGAFGYTF. CDR3 DNA: TGTGCCAGCAGTGCACGGGGGGCATTTGGCTACACCTTC.

V usage is TRBV12-3 or TRBV12-4 and J usage is TRBJ2-4; a weak D match, TRBD1 (6 bases). With 2 bases removed from V and 9 bases from J, the gap between germline ends came to 14 bases. The CDR3 has 14 residues. In DNA form, the CDR3 reads TGTGCCAGCAGTTTAAGGGGGTGGGTTGGCATTCAGTACTTC. Amino acids: CASSLRGWVGIQYF.

V gene TRBV15 combines with J gene TRBJ2-3; TRBD2 matches 9 bases. This CDR3 spans 17 amino acids. Trimming removed 4 bases from V and 0 bases from J; junction bases left unmatched: 8. The germline V gene has CDR1 LNHNV and CDR2 YYDKDF (reference sequence). The CDR3 DNA reads TGTGCCACCAGCACCTTGGCGGGGGGGGCTAGCACAGATACGCAGTATTTT. This gives the protein CATSTLAGGASTDTQYF.

J is TRBJ1-1 and V is TRBV4-2; 8 positions match TRBD1. Germline-derived CDR1 and CDR2 are LGHNA and YNFKEQ. The CDR3 length is 14 residues. Unmatched junction bases numbered 11, after V lost 3 bases and J lost 11 bases. Written as DNA, the CDR3 is TGTGCCAGCAGCCAGGGTAGAGGACAGGGCAGCGCTTTCTTT. This encodes CASSQGRGQGSAFF.

In this sample, this clonotype turned up many times. The chain combines TRBV7-2 with TRBJ1-4, with unresolved D. This CDR3 comprises 15 residues. V was clipped by 3 bases and J by 4 bases, with 12 bases between them. Germline loops: CDR1 SGHTA, CDR2 FQGNSA. The CDR3 here is CASSFSSGVNEKLFF. Written as DNA, the CDR3 is TGTGCCAGCAGCTTTTCGTCCGGGGTTAATGAAAAACTGTTTTTT.